The present entry profiles one T cell receptor beta chain with its context. The method was immunoSEQ multiplex PCR; TCRdb's version includes in-frame clones alone and lacks a portion of them. The sample consists of nearly 40,000 clones, approximately 90% of them appearing once. The data derive from a study of blood T cell repertoires in COVID-19. The clonotype originates from a man between 50 and 59 years old in a cohort sampled during active COVID-19. The specimen was peripheral blood.

In DNA, the CDR3 is TGTGCCAGCAAATACAGGGTCGGCACCGGGGAGCTGTTTTTT. This sequence encodes CASKYRVGTGELFF. The V gene is TRBV27, the J gene TRBJ2-2; a weak D match, TRBD1 (6 bases). This CDR3 contains 14 residues. With 7 bases removed from V and 4 bases from J, the gap between germline ends came to 13 bases. Per germline, CDR1 MNHEY and CDR2 SMNVEV (reference sequence).